One sample yielded the 15 T cell receptor beta chains listed below, sequenced in a study of CD8 T cells in ankylosing spondylitis. Each CDR3 protein gets one entry after TCRdb re-called the 5' RACE reads with MiXCR. Of some 240,000 distinct CDR3 sequences listed, 15% to 20% are singletons. Material for sequencing was blood, either unsorted or a sorted T cell fraction (not recorded which). The receptors originated from a male donor with ankylosing spondylitis or in good health (not recorded which).

The chain carries TRBV7-6 and TRBJ2-3; possibly TRBD2 for D (5 bases). Germline CDR1 and CDR2: SGHVS and FNYEAQ. The CDR3 consists of 18 residues. V was clipped by 1 base and J by 4 bases, with 21 bases between them. The CDR3 here is CASSLELEVGSGADTQYF. CDR3 nucleotides: TGTGCCAGCAGCTTAGAACTCGAAGTCGGGTCCGGGGCAGATACGCAGTATTTT.

This clonotype was observed a handful of times. The CDR3 DNA follows: TGTGCCAGCAGCTTATCCCTGGGCGGAGGGACGTATGAGCAGTTCTTC. Translating gives CASSLSLGGGTYEQFF. This sequence joins TRBV7-8 and TRBJ2-1, with a tentative D call TRBD2 (6 bases). The CDR3 is 16 amino acids. Germline loops: CDR1 SGHVS, CDR2 FQNEAQ. V was pared by 2 bases and J by 8 bases, with 19 bases between.

The chain couples TRBV18 to TRBJ2-7, with a tentative D call TRBD1 (6 bases). The V gene's germline CDR1 is KGHSH and CDR2 LQKENI. V lost 0 bases to trimming and J lost 3 bases, with 9 bases between them. The CDR3 extends over 14 amino acids. The CDR3 region has the DNA TGTGCCAGCTCACCACCGGACAGCTACTACGAGCAGTACTTC. It specifies CASSPPDSYYEQYF.

This clonotype was observed a few times. J is TRBJ1-1 and V is TRBV29-1, with D tentatively TRBD1 (5 bases). The V end lost 4 bases, the J end lost 2 bases, and 14 bases lay between the germline ends. From germline, CDR1 is SQVTM and CDR2 ANQGSEA. The CDR3 consists of 14 residues. CDR3 sequence (DNA): TGCAGCGTTGGACCCAGGGAGAGTAACACTGAAGCTTTCTTT. As protein: CSVGPRESNTEAFF.

V and J are TRBV14 and TRBJ1-2, with a tentative D call TRBD1 (6 bases). Trimming shortened V by 3 bases and J by 6 bases, and 17 bases separated the two germline ends. Germline V gives CDR1 SGHDN, CDR2 FVKESK. The CDR3 length is 15 residues. CDR3 loop: CASSHYRVPLDGYTF. In DNA form, the CDR3 reads TGTGCCAGCAGCCACTACAGGGTACCCCTGGATGGCTACACCTTC. The variable domain in full, completed from reference TRBV14 and TRBJ1-2, reads EAGVTQFPSHSVIEKGQTVTLRCDPISGHDNLYWYRRVMGKEIKFLLHFVKESKQDESGMPNNRFLAERTGGTYSTLKVQPAELEDSGVYFCASSHYRVPLDGYTFGSGTRLTVV.

The chain recombines TRBV20-1 with TRBJ2-2; D is ambiguous. The CDR3 has 15 amino acids. V was clipped by 4 bases and J by 6 bases, with 18 bases between them. Per the germline V gene, CDR1 is DFQATT and CDR2 is SNEGSKA (reference sequence). In DNA form, the CDR3 reads TGCAGTGCTACCTTCTCGACGAGAGGCTCCGGGGAGCTGTTTTTT. This codes for CSATFSTRGSGELFF.

This clonotype was found a few times. The gene calls are TRBV29-1 and TRBJ2-3, with D hard to call. This CDR3 spans 12 amino acids. Trimming took 4 bases from V and 6 from J, leaving 11 bases between them. CDR1 is SQVTM and CDR2 is ANQGSEA in the germline V gene. The CDR3 is CSVVGQGDTQYF. The DNA of the CDR3 is TGCAGCGTTGTAGGCCAAGGGGATACGCAGTATTTT.

This clonotype occurred a few times. The chain couples TRBV25-1 to TRBJ2-1; 12 nucleotides line up with TRBD2. The CDR3 loop spans 19 amino acids. Germline lookup yields CDR1 MGHDK and CDR2 SYGVNS. The V segment lost 4 bases and the J segment 1 base; nucleotides outside the gene matches: 11. The CDR3 spells CASSVLAGGVGPSYNEQFF. DNA of the CDR3: TGTGCCAGCAGTGTACTAGCGGGAGGCGTGGGCCCTTCCTACAATGAGCAGTTCTTC.

This clonotype was seen a few times. This sequence joins TRBV12-3 or TRBV12-4 and TRBJ2-1; possibly TRBD1 for D (5 bases). Trimming took 6 bases from V and 3 from J, leaving 9 bases between them. This CDR3 contains 13 residues. The DNA for the CDR3 is TGTGCCAGCAGCGTAGGGGACTACAATGAGCAGTTCTTC. Translated, it gives CASSVGDYNEQFF.

This clonotype appeared a few times. The chain recombines TRBV29-1 with TRBJ2-2; 8 nucleotides line up with TRBD2. This CDR3 has 13 residues. The ends lost 1 base at V and 5 bases at J; junction bases unmatched: 0. Germline CDR1 reads SQVTM; CDR2 reads ANQGSEA. The CDR3 DNA sequence: TGCAGCGTTGAAGGACTAGCGACCGGGGAGCTGTTTTTT. Encoded protein: CSVEGLATGELFF.

The chain joins TRBV5-5 to TRBJ2-7, with TRBD2 matching over 11 bases. This CDR3 is built from 15 residues. The trim removed 5 bases at V and 3 bases at J, leaving 7 bases unmatched. Germline CDR1 is SGHKS and CDR2 is YYEKEE (reference sequence). CDR3 nucleotides: TGTGCCAGCAGTTCGACTAGCGGGGCGGTCTACGAGCAGTACTTC. Translated: CASSSTSGAVYEQYF.

The table lists this clonotype with many counts. CDR3 in DNA: TGCAGCGTTGAAGGACGGGGGTTTGACTATGGCTACACCTTC. As protein: CSVEGRGFDYGYTF. The chain has TRBV29-1 and TRBJ1-2, with D possibly being TRBD1 (5 bases). V was shortened by 1 base and J by 3 bases, with 12 bases between the two germline ends. In germline, CDR1 is SQVTM, CDR2 ANQGSEA. The CDR3 runs 14 residues.

The V call is TRBV29-1, the J call TRBJ2-1; TRBD2 is a possible D gene (5 bases). V gave up 4 bases and J gave up 2 bases, with 15 bases separating them. CDR3 size: 15 residues. Germline V CDR1 and CDR2: SQVTM, ANQGSEA. Written as DNA, the CDR3 is TGCAGCGTTGCGCTACCGGACTTAGCCTACAATGAGCAGTTCTTC. It codes for CSVALPDLAYNEQFF.

In its sample, this clonotype was seen many times. The chain links TRBV4-1 to TRBJ1-1, with TRBD1 matching 8 bases. The CDR3 is made up of 13 amino acids. V lost 8 bases, J lost 4 bases, and 6 bases stayed unmatched. Germline V gives CDR1 MGHRA, CDR2 YSYEKL. The CDR3 loop reads CASRDTGGTEAFF. CDR3 bases: TGCGCCAGCCGTGATACAGGGGGCACTGAAGCTTTCTTT.

The chain links TRBV10-3 to TRBJ2-3; 8 bases match TRBD2. V lost 3 bases to trimming and J lost 3 bases; unmatched junction nucleotides: 11. CDR3 length: 17 residues. Germline lookup yields CDR1 ENHRY and CDR2 SYGVKD. The chain's CDR3 is CAISESERERSTDTQYF. In DNA, the CDR3 is TGTGCCATCAGTGAATCGGAGCGGGAGAGGTCAACAGATACGCAGTATTTT.